This T cell receptor (beta chain) was documented in a study of shared clonotypes between healthy human individuals. CD45RA+ naive and CD45RA-negative memory subsets were separated from CD4+ cells. V lost 4 bases and J 2 bases, leaving 28 bases between the germline ends. Germline-derived CDR1 and CDR2 are MNHEY and SMNVEV (reference sequence). The CDR3 sequence is 20 residues long. Using immunoSEQ multiplex PCR, the repertoire was profiled, and TCRdb retains in-frame clones only, with some absent. The sample yields around 1,100,000 clones, about 80% seen once. The sequenced sample consisted of memory CD4+ T cells from PBMCs. Sample subset: CD45RA-negative fraction. This chain connects TRBV27 to TRBJ2-3; TRBD2 might be the D (5 bases). The source is a man between 18 and 29 years old in good health. Some clones in this sample may be carry-over from other donors' samples. The CDR3 sequence: CASSSHPLEGTVSSTDTQYF. The DNA for the CDR3 is TGTGCCAGCAGTTCACACCCTCTTGAGGGAACAGTGAGTTCCACAGATACGCAGTATTTT.